The 9 T cell receptor beta chains below were found in one sample sequenced in a study of cytomegalovirus exposure and HLA in healthy donors. Amplification used 60 Vbeta primers and 13 Jbeta primers. Profiling relied on immunoSEQ multiplex PCR, and the TCRdb table lists in-frame clones only, not all of them. This table has about 180,000 clones, roughly three quarters appearing once. The sequenced material came from PBMCs. Receptors originate from a woman in her 30s in good health and CMV-seropositive.

The chain couples TRBV27 to TRBJ1-6, with TRBD1 matching 8 bases. CDR1 is MNHEY and CDR2 is SMNVEV in the germline V gene (reference sequence). Trimming took 3 bases from V and 5 from J; bases not matched to a gene: 6. This CDR3 region has 16 residues. The DNA for the CDR3 is TGTGCCAGCAGTTTCCTCCACAGGGGGGATAATTCACCCCTCCACTTT. Its translation is CASSFLHRGDNSPLHF.

This clone was detected once. This sequence joins TRBV9 and TRBJ2-5; TRBD2 matches at 14 bases. V was pared by 7 bases and J by 2 bases, with 10 bases of the junction left unmatched. The germline CDR1 and CDR2 sequences are SGDLS and YYNGEE. This CDR3 spans 17 amino acids. DNA for the CDR3: TGTGCCAGCGCGCTGGGGACTAGCGGGGGCCTGCAAGAGACCCAGTACTTC. This gives the protein CASALGTSGGLQETQYF.

The genes are TRBV7-2 and TRBJ2-7; 8 nucleotides agree with TRBD2. V was clipped by 5 bases and J by 2 bases; unmatched bases: 11. The CDR3 totals 16 residues. Germline V gene data show CDR1 as SGHTA and CDR2 as FQGNSA. In nucleotides, the CDR3 is TGTGCCAGCAGCCCCGCGCGTGCGGGGGGCACCTACGAGCAGTACTTC. The encoded protein is CASSPARAGGTYEQYF.

V is TRBV30 and J is TRBJ1-2, with a tentative D call TRBD1 (5 bases). This CDR3 has 13 residues. Trimming removed 0 bases from V and 8 bases from J, with 13 bases in between. Germline V gene lookup returns CDR1 GTSNPN and CDR2 SVGIG (reference sequence). The CDR3 loop is CAWSVRGVSGYTF. The CDR3 DNA is TGTGCCTGGAGTGTACGGGGGGTGAGCGGCTACACCTTC.

The rearrangement links TRBV4-1 to TRBJ2-7; 7 bases align to TRBD2. Germline V CDR1 and CDR2: MGHRA, YSYEKL. V shed 0 bases and J 5 bases; nucleotides not matched to a gene: 7. This CDR3 is built from 15 residues. The CDR3 DNA is TGCGCCAGCAGCCAAGATGGGAGGGCTACCGACGAGCAGTACTTC. It is translated as CASSQDGRATDEQYF.

This rearrangement joins TRBV21-1 to TRBJ2-3; TRBD2, as called in the table, went unchecked against the DNA. TRBV21-1 is annotated as a pseudogene. This CDR3 region has 14 residues. The CDR3 sequence is CASSKPGVPDTQYF. The CDR3 nucleotides are TGTGCCAGCAGCAAACCCGGGGTACCAGATACGCAGTATTTT.

This sequence joins TRBV5-6 and TRBJ1-2, with 8 positions matching TRBD1. V was pared by 1 base and J by 1 base, with 6 bases of the junction left unmatched. Germline V gives CDR1 SGHDT, CDR2 YYEEEE. This CDR3 contains 16 residues. This chain's CDR3 is CASSLLGTGDNYGYTF. CDR3 DNA: TGTGCCAGCAGCTTGCTAGGGACAGGCGATAACTATGGCTACACCTTC.

The chain uses TRBV2 and TRBJ1-5; 12 bases are a match to TRBD1. The CDR3 has 14 amino acids. Germline assignment: CDR1 SNHLY and CDR2 FYNNEI. V lost 6 bases to trimming and J lost 4 bases; unmatched junction nucleotides: 1. As DNA, the CDR3 is TGTGCCAGCAGGGGACAGGGGGCTAATCAGCCCCAGCATTTT. Residues: CASRGQGANQPQHF.

CDR3 coding DNA: TGTGCCAGCAGTTTACGGGACAGGAACACCGGGGAGCTGTTTTTT. It codes for CASSLRDRNTGELFF. The chain has TRBV27 and TRBJ2-2, with 7 bases matching TRBD1. V was pared by 2 bases and J by 1 base, with 1 base of the junction left unmatched. The CDR3 has 15 amino acids. Germline V lookup: CDR1 MNHEY, CDR2 SMNVEV (reference sequence).